The clone carrying this TCR beta chain was counted at least ten times. Its cognate antigen is unknown. The germline gives CDR1 ENHRY, CDR2 SYGVKD. This CDR3 has 13 residues. V lost 4 bases to trimming and J lost 5 bases, with 11 bases between them. TCRdb called the RACE reads again in MiXCR, with one record for every CDR3 protein. The sample yields around 300,000 distinct CDR3 sequences, about 5% seen once. The sample belongs to a study of human T cells and chemical hapten exposure. Study results and limitations: TCRs above 1 in 1000 frequency stayed constant with DPC sensitization. Controls formed significantly fewer large CDR3 similarity clusters than expanded TCRs did.

Regarding time point: pre-sensitization, week 0. Treatment here: therapeutic diphenylcyclopropenone sensitization with weekly scalp DPC. V usage is TRBV10-3 and J usage is TRBJ1-2, with unresolved D. The sequencing used whole blood, collected in connection with sensitization to the hapten diphenylcyclopropenone (DPC). The TCR comes from a woman between 18 and 29 years old with alopecia areata. Some clones in this sample may be carry-over from other donors' samples. This CDR3 reads CAISASLGYGYTF. The CDR3 nucleotides read TGTGCCATCAGTGCCAGCCTTGGGTATGGCTACACCTTC.